These 2 T cell receptor beta chains were sequenced from one sample in a study of T cells after yellow fever vaccination. TCRdb redid the calling of the 5' RACE reads with MiXCR, one entry per CDR3 protein. The data show about 260,000 distinct CDR3 sequences, roughly 4% seen once. The sample was PBMCs, taken 15 days after the yellow fever booster vaccination. These receptor sequences come from a man between 18 and 35 years old who received the YFV17D yellow fever vaccine.

Worth noting for this clonotype: One end of the junction varies from germline; a read error may be responsible. The genes are TRBV3-1 and TRBJ1-2; D is undetermined. This CDR3 is 15 amino acids long. The germline V gene has CDR1 LGHDT and CDR2 YNNKEL (reference sequence). The CDR3: CASSQDFPGDYGYNF. For the CDR3, the DNA is TGTGCCAGCAGCCAAGATTTTCCAGGAGACTATGGCTACAACTTC.

This clonotype was counted ten times or more. The chain employs TRBV20-1 and TRBJ2-3; tentatively, D is TRBD1 (5 bases). V lost 3 bases and J lost 6, with 16 bases in between. CDR3 length: 14 amino acids. Germline CDR1 reads DFQATT; CDR2 reads SNEGSKA (reference sequence). Here the CDR3 DNA reads TGCAGTGCTAGCCGGACGTCCAGGGTGGATACGCAGTATTTT. This translates into CSASRTSRVDTQYF.